A single sample is the source of the 14 T cell receptor beta chains below, sequenced in a study of PD-1 blockade in mismatch repair-deficient tumors. Time point meaning: archival surgical resection tumor tissue. Sequencing used immunoSEQ multiplex PCR; TCRdb keeps in-frame clones, though not all of them. This sample has thousands of clones, with under 80% found just once. Sequences were derived from primary tumor tissue, sampled from a patient treated with pembrolizumab. Receptor source: an adult with mismatch repair-deficient cancer.

V and J are TRBV7-9 and TRBJ1-5; 12 bases line up with TRBD1. CDR1 and CDR2 from the germline V gene are SEHNR and FQNEAQ (reference sequence). V shed 5 bases, J shed 5 bases, and the junction held 10 bases outside the gene matches. The CDR3 consists of 17 residues. The DNA for the CDR3 is TGTGCCAGCAGCCAGGGACAGGGGGCTAGATTAGATCAGCCCCAGCATTTT. This gives the protein CASSQGQGARLDQPQHF.

The genes are TRBV2 and TRBJ2-3; possibly TRBD2 for D (6 bases). V gave up 6 bases and J gave up 3 bases, with 19 bases separating them. The germline CDR1 and CDR2 sequences are SNHLY and FYNNEI. This CDR3 region has 16 residues. This chain's CDR3 is CASRYGTLRETDTQYF. CDR3 nucleotides: TGTGCCAGCAGGTATGGGACTCTTCGGGAAACAGATACGCAGTATTTT.

This clone was observed a single time. The chain couples TRBV10-1 to TRBJ2-1, with 13 bases lining up with TRBD2. From germline, CDR1 is WNHNN and CDR2 SYGVQD (reference sequence). The CDR3 runs 18 residues. Germline trimming cut 6 bases from V and 0 bases from J; bases unmatched to any gene: 8. CDR3 loop: CASSAGLAGLSSYNEQFF. The CDR3 region has the DNA TGCGCCAGCAGCGCGGGACTAGCGGGACTAAGCTCCTACAATGAGCAGTTCTTC.

A remark on this clone: The same CDR3 arises from other DNA sequences in this sample as well. V usage is TRBV18 and J usage is TRBJ2-5, with 9 positions matching TRBD1. The J segment lost 2 bases and the V segment lost 3 bases, leaving 10 bases of the junction unmatched. Germline CDR1 KGHSH, CDR2 LQKENI. CDR3 length: 17 amino acids. DNA of the CDR3: TGTGCCAGCTCACCTACTGAGGACAGGGGTTTACAAGAGACCCAGTACTTC. Protein: CASSPTEDRGLQETQYF.

The chain uses TRBV5-4 and TRBJ1-1; D gene ambiguous. Trimming cost V 0 bases and J 7 bases, with 16 bases left between them. The V gene's germline CDR1 is SGHNT and CDR2 YYREEE (reference sequence). This CDR3 has 15 amino acids. The CDR3 spells CASSLGAGPGNEAFF. The CDR3 DNA follows: TGTGCCAGCAGCTTGGGCGCCGGCCCGGGAAATGAAGCTTTCTTT. Based on the CDR3 plus reference TRBV5-4 and TRBJ1-1, the full variable domain is ETGVTQSPTHLIKTRGQQVTLRCSSQSGHNTVSWYQQALGQGPQFIFQYYREEENGRGNFPPRFSGLQFPNYSSELNVNALELDDSALYLCASSLGAGPGNEAFFGQGTRLTVV.

The J gene is TRBJ1-2, the V gene TRBV28, with a tentative D call TRBD1 (5 bases). Germline V lookup: CDR1 MDHEN, CDR2 SYDVKM. The CDR3 loop spans 14 amino acids. V was clipped by 6 bases and J by 6 bases, with 17 bases between them. Written as DNA, the CDR3 is TGTGCCAGCAGCAAGCCAAGGGGAGGTGATGGCTACACCTTC. Translated: CASSKPRGGDGYTF.

This clone has a handful of counts. The chain couples TRBV27 to TRBJ1-5; D unresolved. The CDR3 has 13 residues. V was trimmed by 5 bases and J by 3 bases, leaving 8 bases between them. Germline assignment: CDR1 MNHEY and CDR2 SMNVEV (reference sequence). The CDR3 is CASSLRDNQPQHF. In nucleotides, the CDR3 is TGTGCCAGCAGTCTCCGGGACAATCAGCCCCAGCATTTT.

This clone has just a few counts. The chain couples TRBV2 to TRBJ1-2; weak D call: TRBD1 (6 bases). CDR1 and CDR2 (germline): SNHLY, FYNNEI. CDR3 length: 14 residues. The V and J ends lost 9 bases and 4 bases respectively, with 18 bases between them. CDR3 sequence reads: CARTQGVLSYGYTF. The CDR3 region has the DNA TGTGCCAGGACACAGGGTGTGCTGTCCTATGGCTACACCTTC. The full variable domain, its missing parts supplied by reference TRBV2 and TRBJ1-2, is EPEVTQTPSHQVTQMGQEVILRCVPISNHLYFYWYRQILGQKVEFLVSFYNNEISEKSEIFDDQFSVERPDGSNFTLKIRSTKLEDSAMYFCARTQGVLSYGYTFGSGTRLTVV.

V and J are TRBV7-2 and TRBJ2-7; 8 bases fit TRBD2. With V trimmed by 3 bases and J by 2 bases, 6 bases remained unmatched. Per the germline V gene, CDR1 is SGHTA and CDR2 is FQGNSA. This CDR3 is built from 15 residues. For the CDR3, the DNA is TGTGCCAGCAGCTTTCAAGGTAGCGGGACCTACGAGCAGTACTTC. As protein: CASSFQGSGTYEQYF.

The J gene is TRBJ2-2, the V gene TRBV4-2; 13 bases line up with TRBD2. The CDR3 sequence is 16 residues long. V was clipped by 10 bases and J by 4 bases; unmatched bases: 9. Per the germline V gene, CDR1 is LGHNA and CDR2 is YNFKEQ. In DNA, the CDR3 is TGTGCCATCAAACTAGCGGGAGGGCCGTCCACCGGGGAGCTGTTTTTT. This codes for CAIKLAGGPSTGELFF.

CDR3 nucleotides: TGTGCCAGCAGCTTAGGAGACTCCTACGAGCAGTACTTC. Its protein product is CASSLGDSYEQYF. V usage is TRBV7-9 and J usage is TRBJ2-7; no definite D call. CDR1 and CDR2 (germline): SEHNR, FQNEAQ (reference sequence). With 1 base removed from V and 0 bases from J, the gap between germline ends came to 4 bases. The CDR3 is 13 amino acids.

The chain has TRBV7-3 and TRBJ2-6; 9 nucleotides agree with TRBD2. Trimming took 4 bases from V and 0 from J; bases not matched to a gene: 7. CDR3 size: 18 residues. The germline V gene has CDR1 SGHTA and CDR2 FQGTGA. The CDR3 DNA sequence: TGTGCCAGCAGCTCAAAAGCGGGAGGTACCTCTGGGGCCAACGTCCTGACTTTC. Protein product: CASSSKAGGTSGANVLTF. The full variable domain, completed using reference TRBV7-3 and TRBJ2-6, is GAGVSQTPSNKVTEKGKYVELRCDPISGHTALYWYRQSLGQGPEFLIYFQGTGAADDSGLPNDRFFAVRPEGSVSTLKIQRTERGDSAVYLCASSSKAGGTSGANVLTFGAGSRLTVL.

The rearrangement links TRBV9 to TRBJ2-5, with a possible D match to TRBD2 (6 bases). This CDR3 region has 14 residues. V was trimmed by 0 bases and J by 5 bases, leaving 11 bases between them. Germline assignment: CDR1 SGDLS and CDR2 YYNGEE. CDR3 coding DNA: TGTGCCAGCAGCGTAGTTGGCCGGGGGGAGACCCAGTACTTC. Its protein product is CASSVVGRGETQYF.

CDR3 nucleotide sequence: TGTGCCAGCACCGGCGGGAATGAAAAACTGTTTTTT. Protein sequence: CASTGGNEKLFF. The chain joins TRBV6-4 to TRBJ1-4, with D hard to call. Germline lookup yields CDR1 MRHNA and CDR2 SNTAGT. The CDR3 consists of 12 residues. Trimming removed 7 bases at V and 5 bases at J, with 8 bases between.